Described below is a single TCR beta chain sequence and its context. The antigen is not known. CDR3 length: 13 amino acids. In germline, CDR1 is LNHDA, CDR2 SQIVND (reference sequence). V was cut by 3 bases and J by 3 bases, with 6 bases left in between. This sample is part of a study of shared clonotypes between healthy human individuals. Study-level results: Naive subsets tended to show greater estimated richness than memory subsets.

Libraries were prepared by immunoSEQ multiplex PCR; TCRdb keeps only in-frame clonotypes and omits some of them. The table has approximately 980,000 clones, less than 85% seen once. The chain uses TRBV19 and TRBJ1-5; no clear D. The clonotype comes from a man aged 18 to 30 in good health. The sequenced sample was memory CD4+ T cells sorted from blood. As to subset: CD45RA-negative fraction. The CDR3 loop reads CASSIVTNQPQHF. CDR3 coding DNA: TGTGCCAGTAGTATTGTCACCAATCAGCCCCAGCATTTT. The variable domain in full, with the rest retrieved from reference TRBV19 and TRBJ1-5, is DGGITQSPKYLFRKEGQNVTLSCEQNLNHDAMYWYRQDPGQGLRLIYYSQIVNDFQKGDIAEGYSVSREKKESFPLTVTSAQKNPTAFYLCASSIVTNQPQHFGDGTRLSIL.